The 29 T cell receptor beta chains presented below share a single source sample, sequenced in a study of Graves' ophthalmopathy and Graves' hyperthyroidism. Amplification of the TCR beta CDR3 regions used RNA transcripts (as template). First-round RT-PCR employed HTBI primers, with a second-round multiplex PCR after it. TCRdb re-called the multiplex PCR reads with MiXCR, one entry per CDR3 protein. The sample records more than 300,000 distinct CDR3 sequences, roughly 15% being singletons. The sample was peripheral blood. The origin of the receptors is an adult woman with stable Graves' hyperthyroidism.

The rearrangement uses TRBV6-2 or TRBV6-3 and TRBJ1-1; a weak D match, TRBD1 (6 bases). The CDR3 runs 13 residues. Trimming cost V 6 bases and J 4 bases, with 12 bases left between them. CDR1 and CDR2 from the germline V gene are MNHEY and SVGEGT. CDR3 nucleotides: TGTGCCAGCAGGTACACAGGGACCACTGAAGCTTTCTTT. Its translation: CASRYTGTTEAFF.

Turning to this clonotype: Compared with germline, one end of the junction differs, possibly owing to a read error. J is TRBJ2-6 and V is TRBV7-3, with 7 bases aligning to TRBD1. The CDR3 runs 16 residues. Per germline, CDR1 SGHTA and CDR2 FQGTGA. The DNA of the CDR3 is TGTGCCAGCAGCCCCCAGGGGGTGATAGGGGCCAACGTTCTGACTTTC. It codes for CASSPQGVIGANVLTF.

There are many counts of this clonotype. The V and J genes are TRBV28 and TRBJ1-5, with a weak D call TRBD1 (6 bases). The ends were cut back, 2 bases at V and 3 bases at J, with 11 bases in the middle. This CDR3 has 15 residues. Germline values: CDR1 MDHEN, CDR2 SYDVKM. DNA of the CDR3: TGTGCCAGCAGTTTAAGGACAGCTGCCAATCAGCCCCAGCATTTT. Amino acids: CASSLRTAANQPQHF.

This clonotype has a count of ten or more. The CDR3 is CASTNQETQYF. The CDR3 DNA is TGTGCCAGCACTAACCAAGAGACCCAGTACTTC. The rearrangement links TRBV6-2 or TRBV6-3 to TRBJ2-5; D is undetermined. Looked up from germline, CDR1 is MNHEY and CDR2 is SVGEGT. This CDR3 comprises 11 residues. The V gene lost 7 bases and the J gene lost 0 bases, with 3 bases spanning the gap.

Many counts were recorded for this clonotype. V gene TRBV19 combines with J gene TRBJ1-5; D remains ambiguous. The CDR3 has 13 residues. Germline CDR1 and CDR2: LNHDA and SQIVND (reference sequence). Trimming cost V 9 bases and J 3 bases, with 12 bases left between them. CDR3 amino acids: CASLDGPNQPQHF. DNA of the CDR3: TGTGCCAGCCTGGACGGACCCAATCAGCCCCAGCATTTT.

This clonotype was picked up many times. V and J are TRBV6-1 and TRBJ2-2, with D perhaps TRBD2 (6 bases). CDR1 MNHNS and CDR2 SASEGT come from the germline V gene. V lost 0 bases and J lost 7, with 9 bases in between. CDR3 length: 14 residues. CDR3 loop: CASSEAPGVGELFF. In DNA, the CDR3 is TGTGCCAGCAGTGAAGCGCCGGGGGTCGGGGAGCTGTTTTTT.

The table lists this clonotype with many counts. The chain couples TRBV7-3 to TRBJ2-2, with TRBD2 identical over 8 bases. Germline trimming cut 5 bases from V and 5 bases from J; bases unmatched to any gene: 10. The CDR3 loop spans 16 amino acids. Germline loops: CDR1 SGHTA, CDR2 FQGTGA. The CDR3 region has the DNA TGTGCCAGCAGCCCCAACGGGAGGGCTATTACCGGGGAGCTGTTTTTT. Protein product: CASSPNGRAITGELFF.

This clonotype was detected many times. The V and J genes are TRBV19 and TRBJ1-2, with D perhaps matching TRBD1 (6 bases). The CDR3 loop spans 15 amino acids. V lost 1 base, J lost 2 bases, and 11 bases lay in between. Germline V gene data show CDR1 as LNHDA and CDR2 as SQIVND (reference sequence). The CDR3 loop is CASSIVGGQNYGYTF. The CDR3 coding sequence is TGTGCCAGTAGTATAGTAGGTGGACAGAACTATGGCTACACCTTC.

The sample holds many counts of this clonotype. The chain couples TRBV30 to TRBJ2-4; 7 bases line up with TRBD2. Germline V lookup: CDR1 GTSNPN, CDR2 SVGIG (reference sequence). V dropped 2 bases and J dropped 0; count of bases not matched to a gene: 10. There are 17 residues in the CDR3. For the CDR3, the DNA is TGTGCCTGGAGTTTAGGGGCCGGGACTATAGCCAAAAACATTCAGTACTTC. This encodes CAWSLGAGTIAKNIQYF.

This clonotype was counted ten times or more. The chain recombines TRBV30 with TRBJ1-1, with TRBD1 as a possible D gene (5 bases). Trimming removed 2 bases from V and 5 bases from J, with 12 bases in between. CDR1 is GTSNPN and CDR2 is SVGIG in the germline V gene (reference sequence). The CDR3 extends over 13 amino acids. This chain's CDR3 is CAWSWTLGTEAFF. The CDR3 DNA follows: TGTGCCTGGAGTTGGACACTTGGGACTGAAGCTTTCTTT.

Only a few counts were recorded for this clonotype. This sequence joins TRBV6-5 and TRBJ1-1; 8 bases agree with TRBD1. In germline, CDR1 is MNHEY, CDR2 SVGAGI. V shed 6 bases, J shed 0 bases, and the junction held 12 bases outside the gene matches. The CDR3 has 17 residues. CDR3 loop: CASRYQPGTGLNTEAFF. The DNA for the CDR3 is TGTGCCAGCAGATATCAGCCCGGGACAGGACTGAACACTGAAGCTTTCTTT.

This clonotype has at least ten counts. This sequence joins TRBV5-1 and TRBJ2-6; TRBD1 matches at 7 bases. Germline V gene sequence: CDR1 SGHRS, CDR2 YFSETQ. V shed 5 bases, J shed 0 bases, and the junction held 8 bases outside the gene matches. The CDR3 totals 17 residues. In DNA form, the CDR3 reads TGCGCCAGCAGAACAGGGGTCATGGGCTCTGGGGCCAACGTCCTGACTTTC. Encoded protein: CASRTGVMGSGANVLTF.

V gene TRBV20-1 combines with J gene TRBJ1-1; D is ambiguous. The CDR3 sequence is 11 residues long. Germline assignment: CDR1 DFQATT and CDR2 SNEGSKA (reference sequence). V was cut by 5 bases and J by 3 bases, with 7 bases left in between. The CDR3 reads CSAYRDTEAFF. CDR3 DNA: TGCAGTGCTTATCGGGACACTGAAGCTTTCTTT.

The chain uses TRBV28 and TRBJ1-4; 8 nucleotides match TRBD1. Per germline, CDR1 MDHEN and CDR2 SYDVKM. The CDR3 loop spans 12 amino acids. Trimming cost V 7 bases and J 7 bases; bases outside gene matches: 2. The CDR3 region has the DNA TGTGCCAGCACAGGGGGCCGTGAAAAACTGTTTTTT. Translation gives CASTGGREKLFF.

This clonotype was counted many times. The chain is built from TRBV28 and TRBJ2-2, with 7 bases lining up with TRBD2. Germline assignment: CDR1 MDHEN and CDR2 SYDVKM. CDR3 size: 17 residues. V trimming: 4 bases; J trimming: 4 bases; junction bases outside the gene matches: 12. CDR3 region: CASSSRGGLAFTGELFF. DNA of the CDR3: TGTGCCAGCAGTTCCCGGGGAGGGCTAGCATTCACCGGGGAGCTGTTTTTT.

This clonotype showed up many times. This chain connects TRBV7-9 to TRBJ2-3; D gene ambiguous. This CDR3 comprises 14 residues. Germline CDR1 SEHNR, CDR2 FQNEAQ (reference sequence). V was shortened by 5 bases and J by 0 bases, with 9 bases between the two germline ends. The CDR3 sequence is CASSPTYSTDTQYF. The CDR3 nucleotides read TGTGCCAGCAGCCCCACATACAGCACAGATACGCAGTATTTT.

A word on this clonotype: Lacking the conserved final phenylalanine or tryptophan, this CDR3 likely reflects a read error. The DNA is omitted, as the CDR3 cannot be located on it reliably, and the CDR3 follows TCRdb's listing. The chain carries TRBV7-8 and TRBJ2-2. The CDR3 has 15 amino acids, counting both end residues. The germline V gene has CDR1 SGHVS and CDR2 FQNEAQ. The CDR3 is CASSFATSIPGELCL.

This clonotype showed up just a few times. The chain is built from TRBV6-5 and TRBJ2-4; tentative D call: TRBD2 (5 bases). CDR1 is MNHEY and CDR2 is SVGAGI in the germline V gene. The length of the CDR3 is 15 residues. Between the trimmed V and J ends, which lost 2 bases and 2 bases, there was a span of 10 bases. The CDR3 region is CASSYAGDSKNIQYF. CDR3 in DNA: TGTGCCAGCAGTTACGCCGGGGATTCCAAAAACATTCAGTACTTC.

This clonotype was detected ten times or more. The V and J genes are TRBV12-3 or TRBV12-4 and TRBJ2-5, with a tentative D call TRBD1 (6 bases). Trimming stripped 3 bases from V and 10 bases from J, with 18 bases between. CDR3 length: 14 residues. CDR3 sequence (DNA): TGTGCCAGCAGTTTGGGGCCAGGGAGCAGGGGCCAGTACTTC. It encodes CASSLGPGSRGQYF.

This clonotype occurred many times. This rearrangement joins TRBV30 to TRBJ2-7; 8 bases agree with TRBD2. In germline, CDR1 is GTSNPN, CDR2 SVGIG (reference sequence). The CDR3 runs 14 residues. V trimming: 2 bases; J trimming: 0 bases; junction bases outside the gene matches: 3. In nucleotides, the CDR3 is TGTGCCTGGAGTTTGACTAGCGCCTCCTACGAGCAGTACTTC. It yields the protein CAWSLTSASYEQYF.

This clonotype was found many times. The chain joins TRBV20-1 to TRBJ2-5; either TRBD1 or TRBD2 may fit D (5 bases each). The germline CDR1 and CDR2 sequences are DFQATT and SNEGSKA (reference sequence). The CDR3 length is 13 residues. V shed 5 bases and J shed 6 bases, with 16 bases lying between them. In DNA form, the CDR3 reads TGCAGTGCTGGGGGTAGTATTCTGAAGACCCAGTACTTC. Translating gives CSAGGSILKTQYF.

This clonotype was seen repeatedly, ten times or more. The chain links TRBV6-2 or TRBV6-3 to TRBJ2-2; maybe TRBD2 (6 bases). The germline CDR1 and CDR2 sequences are MNHEY and SVGEGT. There are 15 residues in the CDR3. The germline V and J ends were trimmed by 7 bases and 0 bases, with 12 bases remaining between them. CDR3 in amino acids: CASTFSGANTGELFF. The CDR3 DNA reads TGTGCCAGCACCTTTAGCGGAGCGAACACCGGGGAGCTGTTTTTT.

This clonotype showed up many times. This chain links TRBV10-3 with TRBJ1-2, with D possibly matching TRBD1 (5 bases). Trimming removed 4 bases at V and 0 bases at J, with 18 bases between. This CDR3 contains 17 residues. Looked up from germline, CDR1 is ENHRY and CDR2 is SYGVKD. CDR3 sequence (DNA): TGTGCCATCAGTGCAAACGTCCCCGGGACGACTAACTATGGCTACACCTTC. Translation: CAISANVPGTTNYGYTF.

The V gene is TRBV27, the J gene TRBJ2-5; no reliable D call. The V gene's germline CDR1 is MNHEY and CDR2 SMNVEV (reference sequence). V dropped 2 bases and J dropped 6 bases, with 13 bases sitting between them. This CDR3 region has 14 residues. CDR3 sequence reads: CASSLIGTGQTQYF. CDR3 coding DNA: TGTGCCAGCAGTTTAATTGGAACGGGCCAGACCCAGTACTTC.

This clonotype was counted between two and nine times. The genes are TRBV7-9 and TRBJ1-5; a possible D gene is TRBD1 (6 bases). From germline, CDR1 is SEHNR and CDR2 FQNEAQ (reference sequence). The CDR3 has 15 residues. Trimming removed 1 base at V and 5 bases at J, with 12 bases between. The CDR3 reads CASSLGQGWHQPQHF. The CDR3 DNA reads TGTGCCAGCAGCTTAGGTCAGGGGTGGCATCAGCCCCAGCATTTT.

This clonotype was seen ten or more times. The V gene is TRBV6-5, the J gene TRBJ1-1; TRBD1 aligns across 9 bases. V trimming: 7 bases; J trimming: 0 bases; junction bases outside the gene matches: 9. The CDR3 runs to 16 residues. CDR1 is MNHEY, CDR2 SVGAGI, per germline. The CDR3 region has the DNA TGTGCCAGCAATTATGCCGGGACAGGGATGAACACTGAAGCTTTCTTT. Its protein product is CASNYAGTGMNTEAFF.

The V gene is TRBV9, the J gene TRBJ1-1; D is uncertain. The CDR3 loop spans 14 amino acids. CDR1 and CDR2 (germline): SGDLS, YYNGEE. Deletions cut 7 bases from V and 3 bases from J, with 16 bases between. The CDR3 loop is CASSLGPEHTEAFF. Written as DNA, the CDR3 is TGTGCCAGCTCACTAGGGCCAGAGCACACTGAAGCTTTCTTT.

The chain joins TRBV7-9 to TRBJ1-2; 7 bases match TRBD1. The V segment lost 5 bases and the J segment 4 bases; nucleotides outside the gene matches: 4. Germline V gene data show CDR1 as SEHNR and CDR2 as FQNEAQ (reference sequence). The CDR3 covers 13 residues. The CDR3 spells CASSDRELYGYTF. For the CDR3, the DNA is TGTGCCAGCAGCGACAGGGAACTCTATGGCTACACCTTC.

Ten or more counts support this clonotype. The chain links TRBV12-3 or TRBV12-4 to TRBJ2-2; D remains unclear. This CDR3 region has 12 residues. Trimming stripped 6 bases from V and 4 bases from J, with 6 bases between. The CDR3 region is CASRAFTGELFF. The CDR3 coding sequence is TGTGCCAGCAGGGCCTTCACCGGGGAGCTGTTTTTT.